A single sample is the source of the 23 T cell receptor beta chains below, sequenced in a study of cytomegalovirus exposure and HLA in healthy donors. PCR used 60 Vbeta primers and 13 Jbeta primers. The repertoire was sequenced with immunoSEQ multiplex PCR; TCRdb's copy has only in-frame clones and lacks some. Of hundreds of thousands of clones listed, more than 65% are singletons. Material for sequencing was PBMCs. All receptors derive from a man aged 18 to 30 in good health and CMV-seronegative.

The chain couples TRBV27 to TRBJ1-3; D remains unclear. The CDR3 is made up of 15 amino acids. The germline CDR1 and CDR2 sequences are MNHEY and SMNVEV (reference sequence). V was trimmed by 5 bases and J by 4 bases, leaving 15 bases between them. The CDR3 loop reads CASSLSAGSGNTIYF. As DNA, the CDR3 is TGTGCCAGCAGTCTGTCCGCAGGTTCGGGAAACACCATATATTTT.

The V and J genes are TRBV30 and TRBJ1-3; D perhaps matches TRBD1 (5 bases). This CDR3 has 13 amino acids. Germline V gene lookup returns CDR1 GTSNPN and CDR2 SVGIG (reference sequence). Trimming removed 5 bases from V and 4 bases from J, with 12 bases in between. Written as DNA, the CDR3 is TGTGCCTGGGGGAGGGGAGACGGAAACACCATATATTTT. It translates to CAWGRGDGNTIYF.

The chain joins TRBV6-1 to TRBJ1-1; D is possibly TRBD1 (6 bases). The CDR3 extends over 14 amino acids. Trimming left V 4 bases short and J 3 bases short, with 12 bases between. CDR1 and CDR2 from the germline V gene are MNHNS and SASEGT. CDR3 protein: CASSGQALYTEAFF. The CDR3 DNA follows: TGTGCCAGCAGTGGACAGGCCCTTTACACTGAAGCTTTCTTT.

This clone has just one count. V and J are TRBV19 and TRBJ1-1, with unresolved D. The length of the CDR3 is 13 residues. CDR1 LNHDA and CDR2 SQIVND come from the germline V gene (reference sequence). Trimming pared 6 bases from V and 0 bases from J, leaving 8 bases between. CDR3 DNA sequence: TGTGCCAGTAGGACCACAGTGAACACTGAAGCTTTCTTT. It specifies CASRTTVNTEAFF.

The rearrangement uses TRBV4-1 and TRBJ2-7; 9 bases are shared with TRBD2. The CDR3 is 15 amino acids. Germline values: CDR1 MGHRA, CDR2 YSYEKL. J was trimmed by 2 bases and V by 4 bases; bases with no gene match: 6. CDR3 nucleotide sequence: TGCGCCAGCAGCCCCGCTAGCGGGAATCCCTACGAGCAGTACTTC. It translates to CASSPASGNPYEQYF.

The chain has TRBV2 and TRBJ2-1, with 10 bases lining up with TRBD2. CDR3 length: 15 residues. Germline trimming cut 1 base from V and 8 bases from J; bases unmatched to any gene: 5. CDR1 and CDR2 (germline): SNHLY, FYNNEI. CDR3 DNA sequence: TGTGCCAGCAGTGAAGGGTTAGCGGGAGGCTATGAGCAGTTCTTC. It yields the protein CASSEGLAGGYEQFF.

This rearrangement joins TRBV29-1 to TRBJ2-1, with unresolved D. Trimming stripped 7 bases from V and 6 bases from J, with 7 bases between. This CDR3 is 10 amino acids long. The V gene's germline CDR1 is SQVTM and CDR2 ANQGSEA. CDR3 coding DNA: TGCAGCGCCGTTTCCAATGAGCAGTTCTTC. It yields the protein CSAVSNEQFF.

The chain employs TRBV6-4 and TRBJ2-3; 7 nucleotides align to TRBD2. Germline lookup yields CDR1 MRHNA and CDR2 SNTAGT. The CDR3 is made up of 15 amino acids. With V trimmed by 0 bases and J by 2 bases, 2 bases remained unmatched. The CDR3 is CASSDSAGDTDTQYF. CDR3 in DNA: TGTGCCAGCAGTGACTCGGCGGGAGACACAGATACGCAGTATTTT.

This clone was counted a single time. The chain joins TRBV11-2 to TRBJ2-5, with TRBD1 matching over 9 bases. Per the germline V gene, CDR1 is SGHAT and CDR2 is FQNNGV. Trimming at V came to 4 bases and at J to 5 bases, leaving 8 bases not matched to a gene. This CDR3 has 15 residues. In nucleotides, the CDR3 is TGTGCCAGCAGCTGGGGGACAGGGACTTTGGAGACCCAGTACTTC. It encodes CASSWGTGTLETQYF.

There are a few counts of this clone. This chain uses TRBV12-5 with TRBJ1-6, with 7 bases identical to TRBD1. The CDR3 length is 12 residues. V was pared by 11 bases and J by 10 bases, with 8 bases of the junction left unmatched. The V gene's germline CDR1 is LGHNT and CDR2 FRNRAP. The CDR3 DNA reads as TGTGCTGCCGGGACAGAGGAATCACCCCTCCACTTT. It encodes CAAGTEESPLHF.

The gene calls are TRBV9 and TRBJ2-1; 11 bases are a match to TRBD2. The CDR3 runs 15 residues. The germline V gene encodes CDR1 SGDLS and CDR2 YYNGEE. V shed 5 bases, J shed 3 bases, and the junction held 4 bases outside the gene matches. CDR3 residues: CASSLAGGFYNEQFF. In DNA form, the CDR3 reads TGTGCCAGCAGTTTAGCGGGAGGGTTCTACAATGAGCAGTTCTTC. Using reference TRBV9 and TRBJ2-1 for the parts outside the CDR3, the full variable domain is DSGVTQTPKHLITATGQRVTLRCSPRSGDLSVYWYQQSLDQGLQFLIQYYNGEERAKGNILERFSAQQFPDLHSELNLSSLELGDSALYFCASSLAGGFYNEQFFGPGTRLTVL.

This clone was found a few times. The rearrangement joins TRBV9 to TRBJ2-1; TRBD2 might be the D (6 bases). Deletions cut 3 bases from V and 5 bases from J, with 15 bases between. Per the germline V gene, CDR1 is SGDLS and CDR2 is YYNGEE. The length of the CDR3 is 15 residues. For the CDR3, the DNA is TGTGCCAGCAGCGAGGCCCTAGGAGGGAACAATGAGCAGTTCTTC. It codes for CASSEALGGNNEQFF.

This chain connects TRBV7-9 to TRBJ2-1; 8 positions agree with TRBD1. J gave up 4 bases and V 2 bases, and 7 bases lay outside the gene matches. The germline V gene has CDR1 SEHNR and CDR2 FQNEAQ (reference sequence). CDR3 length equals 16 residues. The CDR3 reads CASSLLGTGVYNEQFF. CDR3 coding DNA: TGTGCCAGCAGCTTACTAGGGACAGGAGTTTACAATGAGCAGTTCTTC.

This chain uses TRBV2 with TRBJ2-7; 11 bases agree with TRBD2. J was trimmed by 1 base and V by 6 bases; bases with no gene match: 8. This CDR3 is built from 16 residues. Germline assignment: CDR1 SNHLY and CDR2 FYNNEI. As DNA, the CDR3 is TGTGCCAGCAGCCTACTAGCGGGAGTATCGTCCTACGAGCAGTACTTC. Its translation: CASSLLAGVSSYEQYF.

The CDR3 protein is CASRSLAGDRYEQYF. The CDR3 region has the DNA TGTGCCAGCAGGTCACTAGCGGGAGATCGCTACGAGCAGTACTTC. The V gene is TRBV5-6, the J gene TRBJ2-7; TRBD2 matches 11 bases. The CDR3 spans 15 residues. The germline V gene has CDR1 SGHDT and CDR2 YYEEEE. The trim removed 5 bases at V and 3 bases at J, leaving 7 bases unmatched.

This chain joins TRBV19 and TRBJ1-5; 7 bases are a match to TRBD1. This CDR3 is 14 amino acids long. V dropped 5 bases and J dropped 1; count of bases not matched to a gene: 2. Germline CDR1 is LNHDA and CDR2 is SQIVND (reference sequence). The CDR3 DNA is TGTGCCAGTAGTGCGGGACAGAGCAATCAGCCCCAGCATTTT. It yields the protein CASSAGQSNQPQHF.

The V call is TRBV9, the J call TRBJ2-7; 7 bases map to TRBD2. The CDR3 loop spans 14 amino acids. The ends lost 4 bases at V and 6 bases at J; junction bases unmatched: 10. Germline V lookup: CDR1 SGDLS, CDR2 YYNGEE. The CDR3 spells CASSSGGMETEQYF. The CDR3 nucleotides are TGTGCCAGCAGCTCGGGGGGAATGGAGACCGAGCAGTACTTC.

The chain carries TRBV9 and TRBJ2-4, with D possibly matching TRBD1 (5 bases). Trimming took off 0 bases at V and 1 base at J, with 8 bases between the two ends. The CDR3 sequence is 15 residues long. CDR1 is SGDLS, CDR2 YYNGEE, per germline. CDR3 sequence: CASSVDKGAKNIQYF. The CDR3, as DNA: TGTGCCAGCAGCGTAGATAAGGGGGCCAAAAACATTCAGTACTTC.

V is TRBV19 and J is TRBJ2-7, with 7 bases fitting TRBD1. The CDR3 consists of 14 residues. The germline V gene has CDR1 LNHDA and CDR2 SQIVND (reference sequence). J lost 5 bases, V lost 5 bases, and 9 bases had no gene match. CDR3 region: CASSPRQGSDEQYF. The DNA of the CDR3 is TGTGCCAGTAGTCCCCGACAGGGATCCGACGAGCAGTACTTC.

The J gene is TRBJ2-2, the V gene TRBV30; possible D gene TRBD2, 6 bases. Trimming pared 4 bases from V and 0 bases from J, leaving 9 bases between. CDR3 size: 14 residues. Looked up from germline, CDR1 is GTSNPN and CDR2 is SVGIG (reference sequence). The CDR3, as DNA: TGTGCCTGGACTGCGGGACCGAACACCGGGGAGCTGTTTTTT. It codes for CAWTAGPNTGELFF.

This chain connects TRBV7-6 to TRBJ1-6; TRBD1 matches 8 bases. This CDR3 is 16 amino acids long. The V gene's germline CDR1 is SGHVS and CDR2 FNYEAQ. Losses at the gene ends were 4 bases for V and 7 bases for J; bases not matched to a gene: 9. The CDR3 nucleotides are TGTGCCAGCAGCTATCGGGCAGGGGGCACGAATTCACCCCTCCACTTT. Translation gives CASSYRAGGTNSPLHF.

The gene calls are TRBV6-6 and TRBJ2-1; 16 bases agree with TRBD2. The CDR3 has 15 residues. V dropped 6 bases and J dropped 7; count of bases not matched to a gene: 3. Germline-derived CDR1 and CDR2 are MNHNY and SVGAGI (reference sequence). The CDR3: CASSPGLAGGNEQFF. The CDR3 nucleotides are TGTGCCAGCAGCCCGGGACTAGCGGGAGGGAATGAGCAGTTCTTC.

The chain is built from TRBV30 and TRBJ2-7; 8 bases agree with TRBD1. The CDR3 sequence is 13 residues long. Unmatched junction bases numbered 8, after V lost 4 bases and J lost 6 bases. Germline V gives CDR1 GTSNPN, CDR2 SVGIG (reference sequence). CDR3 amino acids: CAWNQDREGEQYF. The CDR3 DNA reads TGTGCCTGGAATCAGGACAGGGAAGGCGAGCAGTACTTC.